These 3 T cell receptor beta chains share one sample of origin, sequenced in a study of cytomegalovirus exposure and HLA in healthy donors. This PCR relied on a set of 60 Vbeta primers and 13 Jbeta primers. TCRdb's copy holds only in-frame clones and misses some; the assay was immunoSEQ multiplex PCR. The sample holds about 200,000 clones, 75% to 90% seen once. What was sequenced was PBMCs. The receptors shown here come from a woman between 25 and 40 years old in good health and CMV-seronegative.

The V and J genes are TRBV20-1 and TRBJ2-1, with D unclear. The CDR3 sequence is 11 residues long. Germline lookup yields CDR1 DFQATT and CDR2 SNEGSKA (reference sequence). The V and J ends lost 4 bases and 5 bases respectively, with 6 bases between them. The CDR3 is CSATRDNEQFF. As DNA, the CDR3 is TGCAGTGCTACGAGAGACAATGAGCAGTTCTTC.

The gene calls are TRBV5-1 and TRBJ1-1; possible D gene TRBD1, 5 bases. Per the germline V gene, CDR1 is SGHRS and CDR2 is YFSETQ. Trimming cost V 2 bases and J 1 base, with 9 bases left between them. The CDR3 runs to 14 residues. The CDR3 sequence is CASSLQDPNTEAFF. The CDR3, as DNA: TGCGCCAGCAGCTTACAGGATCCGAACACTGAAGCTTTCTTT.

CDR3 DNA: TGCAGCGTTGAGACAGGGTATAACACTGAAGCTTTCTTT. Translated, it gives CSVETGYNTEAFF. The J gene is TRBJ1-1, the V gene TRBV29-1, with 7 nucleotides matching TRBD1. CDR1 and CDR2 from the germline V gene are SQVTM and ANQGSEA. The J segment lost 2 bases and the V segment lost 3 bases, leaving 3 bases of the junction unmatched. The CDR3 contains 13 residues.